These 2 T cell receptor beta chains were all obtained from the same sample, sequenced in a study of naive and memory T cell subsets. The SP2 primer and nested alpha and beta constant region primers amplified ligated cDNA in four rounds. Via MiXCR, TCRdb re-called the UMI-ligation and nested PCR reads, giving one row per CDR3 protein. The data contain some 25,000 distinct CDR3 sequences, roughly 5.2% of them singletons. A UMI-containing oligonucleotide was joined by 3' ligation to the TCR cDNA template. Sample: blood. The receptors derive from an adult in good health.

This clonotype came up many times. V usage is TRBV7-3 and J usage is TRBJ2-1; the match to TRBD2 covers 8 bases. The V segment lost 5 bases and the J segment 6 bases; nucleotides outside the gene matches: 12. The CDR3 sequence is 16 residues long. Germline values: CDR1 SGHTA, CDR2 FQGTGA. CDR3 amino acids: CASSGSRSGSANEQFF. The CDR3 DNA reads TGTGCCAGCAGCGGATCAAGAAGCGGGAGTGCCAATGAGCAGTTCTTC. Full variable domain (missing parts from reference TRBV7-3 and TRBJ2-1): GAGVSQTPSNKVTEKGKYVELRCDPISGHTALYWYRQSLGQGPEFLIYFQGTGAADDSGLPNDRFFAVRPEGSVSTLKIQRTERGDSAVYLCASSGSRSGSANEQFFGPGTRLTVL.

This clonotype was seen more than once but under ten times. The V call is TRBV12-3 or TRBV12-4, the J call TRBJ2-2; tentative D call: TRBD2 (6 bases). The CDR3 has 16 amino acids. V was clipped by 6 bases and J by 7 bases, with 21 bases between them. The CDR3 here is CASRPGGTLAFGELFF. CDR3 nucleotide sequence: TGTGCCAGCAGACCAGGCGGGACCCTCGCGTTCGGGGAGCTGTTTTTT.